The clone carrying this T cell receptor (beta chain) appeared once. Antigen unknown. This sample holds PBMCs from approximately 9 ml fresh peripheral blood. This sample is part of a study of T cells in Graves' hyperthyroidism and ophthalmopathy. General observations from the study: Blood also contained most expanded thyroid clonotypes above 0.001.

The investigators amplified TCR beta CDR3 regions from RNA transcripts. First-round RT-PCR targeting the TCR CDR3 was performed with the HTBI primer set. TCRdb processed the multiplex PCR reads anew with MiXCR; each CDR3 protein has one entry. The table includes around 200,000 distinct CDR3 sequences, over 15% detected once. Trimming took off 2 bases at V and 3 bases at J, with 15 bases between the two ends. The CDR3 has 16 residues. The germline CDR1 and CDR2 sequences are SEHNR and FQNEAQ (reference sequence). V and J are TRBV7-9 and TRBJ2-3; a weak D match, TRBD2 (6 bases). Sequencing was carried out using blood. This TCR derives from a woman between 50 and 59 years old with Graves' hyperthyroidism. The CDR3 is CASSLLASSVTDTQYF. Written as DNA, the CDR3 is TGTGCCAGCAGCTTACTGGCGTCTAGCGTTACAGATACGCAGTATTTT.